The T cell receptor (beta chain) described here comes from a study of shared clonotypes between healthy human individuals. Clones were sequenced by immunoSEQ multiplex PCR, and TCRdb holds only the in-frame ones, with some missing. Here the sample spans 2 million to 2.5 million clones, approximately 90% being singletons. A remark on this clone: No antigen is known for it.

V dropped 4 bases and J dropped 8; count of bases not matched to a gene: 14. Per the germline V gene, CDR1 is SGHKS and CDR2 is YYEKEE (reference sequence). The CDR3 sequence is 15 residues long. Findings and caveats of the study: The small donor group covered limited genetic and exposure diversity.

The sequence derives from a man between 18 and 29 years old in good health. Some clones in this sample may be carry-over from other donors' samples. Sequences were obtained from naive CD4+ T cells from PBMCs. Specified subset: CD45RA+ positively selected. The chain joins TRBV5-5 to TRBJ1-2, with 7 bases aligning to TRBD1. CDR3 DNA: TGTGCCAGCAGCCCTACTTCAGGGGGTCCTGAGGGCTACACCTTC. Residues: CASSPTSGGPEGYTF.